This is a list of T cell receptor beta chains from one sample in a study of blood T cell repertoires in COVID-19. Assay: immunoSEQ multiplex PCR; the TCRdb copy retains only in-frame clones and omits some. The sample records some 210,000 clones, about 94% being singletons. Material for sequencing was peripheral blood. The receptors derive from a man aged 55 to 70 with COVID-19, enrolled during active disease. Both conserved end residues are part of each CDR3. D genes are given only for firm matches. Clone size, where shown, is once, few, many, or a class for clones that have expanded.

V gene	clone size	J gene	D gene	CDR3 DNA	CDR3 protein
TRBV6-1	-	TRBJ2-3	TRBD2	TGTGCCAGCAGTGAAAGCCCAAGCGGGAGGGCCGGTGGTACGCAGTATTTT	CASSESPSGRAGGTQYF
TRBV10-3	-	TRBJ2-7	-	TGTGCCATCAGTTCCCAGGGTCGGGAGCAGTACTTC	CAISSQGREQYF
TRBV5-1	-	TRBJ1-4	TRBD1	TGCGCCAGCAGCAGGGAAGGACAGGGGGCGTCTAGTGAAAAACTGTTTTTT	CASSREGQGASSEKLFF
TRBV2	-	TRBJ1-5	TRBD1	TGTGCCAGCACCTGGGACAGGACTGTTAATCAGCCCCAGCATTTT	CASTWDRTVNQPQHF
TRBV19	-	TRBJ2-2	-	TGTGCCAGTAGTATCGGTGGGAACACCGGGGAGCTGTTTTTT	CASSIGGNTGELFF
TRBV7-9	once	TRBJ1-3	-	TGTGCCAGCAGCTTATATCAGGGCCTTCTCTCTGGAAACACCATATATTTT	CASSLYQGLLSGNTIYF
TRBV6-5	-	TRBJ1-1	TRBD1	TGTGCCAGCAGCCTCGGGGGACAGGGTGGGACTGAAGCTTTCTTT	CASSLGGQGGTEAFF
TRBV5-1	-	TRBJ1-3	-	TGCGCCAGCAGCCGACCGGACAGCTCTGGAAACACCATATATTTT	CASSRPDSSGNTIYF
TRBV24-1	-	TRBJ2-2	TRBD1	TGTGCCACCAGTGAGTCCGGGACAGGGGTGAACACCGGGGAGCTGTTTTTT	CATSESGTGVNTGELFF
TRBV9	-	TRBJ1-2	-	TGTGCCAGCAGCGTAGCCGCGGCGGATAACTATGGCTACACCTTC	CASSVAAADNYGYTF
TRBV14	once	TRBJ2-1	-	TGTGCCAGCAGCCAAGGTGGACTCTCCTACAATGAGCAGTTCTTC	CASSQGGLSYNEQFF
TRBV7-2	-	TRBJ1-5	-	TGTGCCAGCACTCTAGACAGATATCAGCCCCAGCATTTT	CASTLDRYQPQHF
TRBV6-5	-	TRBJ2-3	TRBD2	TGTGCCAGCAGCGCAGCGGGAGTGAGCACAGATACGCAGTATTTT	CASSAAGVSTDTQYF
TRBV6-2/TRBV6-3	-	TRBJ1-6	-	TGTGCCAGCAGCAGAGGTGTAAGCTCACCCCTCCACTTT	CASSRGVSSPLHF
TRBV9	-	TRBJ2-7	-	TGTGCCAGCAGCGTAGGACAGACTCCTACCTACGAGCAGTACTTC	CASSVGQTPTYEQYF
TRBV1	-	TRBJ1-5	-	TGCACCAGCAGCCAAGCCTGTTTAGTGGAGACTTATAGCAATCAGCCCCAGCATTTT	CTSSQACLVETYSNQPQHF
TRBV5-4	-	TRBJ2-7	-	TGTGCCAGCAGCTTGGTATCAGGAGGGGAGCAGTACTTC	CASSLVSGGEQYF
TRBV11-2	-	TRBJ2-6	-	TGTGCCAGCAGCTTAGCGGGTTTTGCTGGGGCCAACGTCCTGACTTTC	CASSLAGFAGANVLTF
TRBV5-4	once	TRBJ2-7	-	TGTGCCAGCAGCTTGGTAACTGCCGAGCAGTACTTC	CASSLVTAEQYF
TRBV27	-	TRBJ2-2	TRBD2	TGTGCCAGCAGTTTCTGGGCTAGCGGGGGGCCTAGCAACACCGGGGAGCTGTTTTTT	CASSFWASGGPSNTGELFF
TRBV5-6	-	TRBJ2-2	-	TGTGCCAGCAGCCAAGACGGAGCGAACACCGGGGAGCTGTTTTTT	CASSQDGANTGELFF